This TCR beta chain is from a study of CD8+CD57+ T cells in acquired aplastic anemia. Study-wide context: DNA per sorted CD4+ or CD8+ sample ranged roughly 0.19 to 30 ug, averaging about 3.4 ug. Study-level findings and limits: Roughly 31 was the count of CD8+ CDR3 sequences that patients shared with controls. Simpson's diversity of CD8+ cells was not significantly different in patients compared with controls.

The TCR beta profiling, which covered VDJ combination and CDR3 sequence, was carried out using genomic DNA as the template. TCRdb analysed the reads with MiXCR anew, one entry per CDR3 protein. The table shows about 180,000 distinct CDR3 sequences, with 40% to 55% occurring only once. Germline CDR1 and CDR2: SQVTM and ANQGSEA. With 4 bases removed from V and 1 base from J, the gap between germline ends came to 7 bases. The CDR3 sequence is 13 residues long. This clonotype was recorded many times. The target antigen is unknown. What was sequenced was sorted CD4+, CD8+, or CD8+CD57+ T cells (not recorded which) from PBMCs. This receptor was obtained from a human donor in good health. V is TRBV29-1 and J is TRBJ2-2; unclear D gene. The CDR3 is CSVVVRNTGELFF. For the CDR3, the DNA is TGCAGCGTTGTAGTCAGGAACACCGGGGAGCTGTTTTTT.